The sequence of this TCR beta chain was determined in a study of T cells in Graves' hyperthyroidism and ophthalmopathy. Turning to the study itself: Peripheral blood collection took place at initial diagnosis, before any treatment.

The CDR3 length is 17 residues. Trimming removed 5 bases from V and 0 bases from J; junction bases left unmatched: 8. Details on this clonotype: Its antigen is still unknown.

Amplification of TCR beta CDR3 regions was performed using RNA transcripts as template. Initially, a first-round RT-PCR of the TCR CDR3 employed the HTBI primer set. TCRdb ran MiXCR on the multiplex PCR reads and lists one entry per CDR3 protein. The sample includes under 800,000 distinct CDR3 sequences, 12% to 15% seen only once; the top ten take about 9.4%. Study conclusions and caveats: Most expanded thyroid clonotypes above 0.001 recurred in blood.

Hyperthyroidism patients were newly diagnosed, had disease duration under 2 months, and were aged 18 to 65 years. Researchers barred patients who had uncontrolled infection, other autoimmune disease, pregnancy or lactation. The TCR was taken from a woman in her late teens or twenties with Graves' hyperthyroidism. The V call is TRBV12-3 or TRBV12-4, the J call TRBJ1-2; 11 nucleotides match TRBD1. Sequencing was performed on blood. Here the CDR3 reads CASSLGDRGNPNYGYTF. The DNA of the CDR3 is TGTGCCAGCAGTCTGGGGGACAGGGGGAATCCTAACTATGGCTACACCTTC.